Listed below are T cell receptor beta chains from one sample, sequenced in a study of blood T cell repertoires in COVID-19. This table comes from immunoSEQ multiplex PCR, and its TCRdb copy is limited to in-frame clones, with some not included. The sample has tens of thousands of clones, roughly four fifths seen once. Source material: peripheral blood. Receptor source: an elderly man with COVID-19, enrolled during active disease. The CDR3 runs from the conserved cysteine through the conserved F or W. D genes are given only for firm matches. Only part of the rows carry a size: once, few, many, or a class if the clone is expanded.

j_gene	abundance	d_gene	v_gene	CDR3nt	CDR3aa
TRBJ2-3	.	.	TRBV20-1	TGCAGTGCTGAGGCCCAAGATACGCAGTATTTT	CSAEAQDTQYF
TRBJ1-4	few	TRBD1	TRBV6-5	TGTGCCAGCAGTTCCTCGACAGGGGGAGATGAAAAACTGTTTTTT	CASSSSTGGDEKLFF
TRBJ2-1	.	TRBD1	TRBV24-1	TGTGCCACCAGTGTTGGAGGGACAGGAGTCAATGAGCAGTTCTTC	CATSVGGTGVNEQFF
TRBJ2-4	.	TRBD1	TRBV28	TGTGCCAGCAGCCCGACAGGGAAAGGGACCAAAAACATTCAGTACTTC	CASSPTGKGTKNIQYF
TRBJ1-2	few	TRBD1	TRBV19	TGTGCCAGTAGTCGGGGACAGTACTATGGCTACACCTTC	CASSRGQYYGYTF
TRBJ1-1	.	TRBD1	TRBV19	TGTGCCAGTAGTACAAGTGGGACAGTCACTGAAGCTTTCTTT	CASSTSGTVTEAFF
TRBJ1-1	.	.	TRBV21-1	TGTGCCAGCAGCCCTCACAGGGGGAAGACTGAAGCTTTCTTT	CASSPHRGKTEAFF
TRBJ2-7	.	.	TRBV29-1	TGCAGCGCTTCACAGGAAGAATCCCACGAGCAGTACTTC	CSASQEESHEQYF
TRBJ2-5	.	TRBD1	TRBV5-5	TGTGCCAGCAGCTTGAACAGGGGCGATGGGGAGACCCAGTACTTC	CASSLNRGDGETQYF
TRBJ2-7	.	TRBD2	TRBV5-6	TGTGCCAGCAGTCACACGGCGCTAGCGGAGAGGGGCGAGCAGTACTTC	CASSHTALAERGEQYF
TRBJ2-3	.	TRBD1	TRBV28	TGTGCCAGCAGTTTACCCGGGACAGGGCTCACAGATACGCAGTATTTT	CASSLPGTGLTDTQYF
TRBJ1-1	.	.	TRBV3-1/TRBV3-2	TGTGCCAGCAGCCCGACAGGAACGAACACTGAAGCTTTCTTT	CASSPTGTNTEAFF
TRBJ1-6	.	.	TRBV27	TGTGCCAGCTGGGTTGGGCAGTCGCATTCACCCCTCCACTTT	CASWVGQSHSPLHF
TRBJ2-5	.	TRBD2	TRBV5-4	TGTGCCAGCAGCTTGGCTAGCGGTCGAGAGACCCAGTACTTC	CASSLASGRETQYF
TRBJ2-1	few	TRBD2	TRBV28	TGTGCCAGCAGTACTAGCGGGAGGGCCTATGAGCAGTTCTTC	CASSTSGRAYEQFF
TRBJ2-1	once	TRBD2	TRBV2	TGTGCCAGCAGACCCGCCGGACTAGCGGGGGCCAATGAGCAGTTCTTC	CASRPAGLAGANEQFF
TRBJ2-3	.	TRBD2	TRBV7-6	TGTGCCAGCATGGAGGGGCGCGGGGGGCCCACAGATACGCAGTATTTT	CASMEGRGGPTDTQYF
TRBJ1-3	.	.	TRBV5-8	TGTGCCAGCAGCTTGGCGGGGGGCTCTGGAAACACCATATATTTT	CASSLAGGSGNTIYF
TRBJ1-5	.	TRBD1	TRBV20-1	TGCAGTGCTAGTACAGGGGACGGCAATCAGCCCCAGCATTTT	CSASTGDGNQPQHF
TRBJ1-1	.	.	TRBV5-1	TGCGCCAGCAGCTACGACCGGGGGGACACTGAAGCTTTCTTT	CASSYDRGDTEAFF
TRBJ1-3	once	.	TRBV4-2	TGTGCCAGCAGCCAAAGCCCTCCAGGCCCAAGCTCTGGAAACACCATATATTTT	CASSQSPPGPSSGNTIYF
TRBJ1-2	.	TRBD1	TRBV19	TGTGCCAGTAGTACCCGCGGGACAGTCTCTCTAATGCATGGCTACACCTTC	CASSTRGTVSLMHGYTF
TRBJ1-1	.	TRBD1	TRBV6-4	TGTGCCAGCAGGAGGGGACAGGGAGATACTGAAGCTTTCTTT	CASRRGQGDTEAFF
TRBJ2-2	.	TRBD1	TRBV7-9	TGTGCCAGCAGACACCCAGGGGGCGTAGGCACCGGGGAGCTGTTTTTT	CASRHPGGVGTGELFF
TRBJ1-1	.	.	TRBV6-5	TGTGCCAGCAGTTTCCAGGTTGCCAACACTGAAGCTTTCTTT	CASSFQVANTEAFF
TRBJ1-6	.	TRBD1	TRBV7-8	TGTGCCAGCACCCCTGGACAGGGTTATTCACCCCTCCACTTT	CASTPGQGYSPLHF
TRBJ1-5	.	TRBD1	TRBV7-2	TGTGCCAGCAGCGCGGACAGGGGGTCTCAGCCCCAGCATTTT	CASSADRGSQPQHF
TRBJ1-1	.	.	TRBV19	TGTGCCAGTAGTACGACAGGGAACACTGAAGCTTTCTTT	CASSTTGNTEAFF
TRBJ1-6	.	.	TRBV28	TGTGCCAGCAGTTTTCAGTCACCCCTCCACTTT	CASSFQSPLHF
TRBJ2-7	.	.	TRBV3-1/TRBV3-2	TGTGCCAGCAGCCTACAACCCCACGGGGGCTCCTACGAGCAGTACTTC	CASSLQPHGGSYEQYF
TRBJ1-5	.	.	TRBV4-1	TGCGCCAGCAGCCCGACAGAAAACAATCAGCCCCAGCATTTT	CASSPTENNQPQHF
TRBJ1-1	.	TRBD1	TRBV25-1	TGTGCCAGCAGAGGACAGGCGTCGTCGACTTTCTTT	CASRGQASSTFF
TRBJ1-6	few	TRBD1	TRBV6-5	TGTGCCAGCAGTTACCCCTCGGCAGGGGGCGGTTCACCCCTCCACTTT	CASSYPSAGGGSPLHF
TRBJ2-2	once	TRBD2	TRBV11-2	TGTGCCAGCAGCTTAGGGACTAGCGGGGGCACCGGGGAGCTGTTTTTT	CASSLGTSGGTGELFF
TRBJ2-5	.	.	TRBV19	TGTGCCAGTAGTATTCGCCAGGCCCAAGAGACCCAGTACTTC	CASSIRQAQETQYF
TRBJ1-2	.	TRBD1	TRBV5-1	TGCGCCAGCAGCTTGGCCGGGACAGGGGGCTCTGGCTACACCTTC	CASSLAGTGGSGYTF
TRBJ1-2	.	.	TRBV5-1	TGCGCCAGCAGCTTGCAGCCAGGGCGTCATTATGGCTACACCTTC	CASSLQPGRHYGYTF
TRBJ2-7	many	TRBD1	TRBV3-1/TRBV3-2	TGTGCCAGCAGCCTGGTCCAGGGACAGGGGTACGAGCAGTACTTC	CASSLVQGQGYEQYF
TRBJ2-3	.	TRBD2	TRBV12-5	TGTGCTAGTGGTACTAGCGTTCGCACAGATACGCAGTATTTT	CASGTSVRTDTQYF
TRBJ1-4	.	.	TRBV15	TGTGCCACCAGCAGAGTATCCAGGGGACGGGGAAAACTGTTTTTT	CATSRVSRGRGKLFF
TRBJ2-7	.	TRBD2	TRBV14	TGTGCCAGCAGCCAAGAAACTCGGGCTAGCGGAAGCTCCTACGAGCAGTACTTC	CASSQETRASGSSYEQYF
TRBJ1-2	.	TRBD1	TRBV27	TGTGCCAGCAGTTGGGGGCAGGGGGGCGGCTACACCTTC	CASSWGQGGGYTF
TRBJ1-2	.	.	TRBV25-1	TGTGCCAGCACCAGGGATAACTATGGCTACACCTTC	CASTRDNYGYTF
TRBJ2-3	.	TRBD2	TRBV7-2	TGTGCCAGCAGCTTAGCGGCGGGGGGACCCCAAGATACGCAGTATTTT	CASSLAAGGPQDTQYF
TRBJ2-5	.	.	TRBV11-2	TGTGCCAGCAGCGTGTCTGGGGCGCGGGAGACCCAGTACTTC	CASSVSGARETQYF
TRBJ1-4	.	.	TRBV6-5	TGTGCCAGCAGTTATGCCGGGACACCTGAAAAACTGTTTTTT	CASSYAGTPEKLFF
TRBJ2-3	.	.	TRBV5-4	TGTGCCAGCAGCTACAGGGGGGGGACAGATACGCAGTATTTT	CASSYRGGTDTQYF
TRBJ2-5	.	.	TRBV5-4	TGTGCCAGCGGTCCGTGGGGAGTGGGGACCCAGTACTTC	CASGPWGVGTQYF
TRBJ2-2	.	TRBD2	TRBV19	TGTGCCAGCTCGGGAGGTTGGACCGGGGAGCTGTTTTTT	CASSGGWTGELFF
TRBJ1-5	.	.	TRBV4-3	TGCGCCAGCAGCCAGACTGACGGTAGCAATCAGCCCCAGCATTTT	CASSQTDGSNQPQHF
TRBJ2-2	once	TRBD1	TRBV9	TGTGCCAGCAGCCGGGACAGCATTAACTCCGGGGAGCTGTTTTTT	CASSRDSINSGELFF
TRBJ2-1	.	TRBD1	TRBV28	TGTGCCAGCAGGAGGGACAGGGAATCCTACAATGAGCAGTTCTTC	CASRRDRESYNEQFF
TRBJ2-7	.	.	TRBV7-3	TGTGCCAGCAGCCCCACAGGGTTCGCTGGGGAGCAGTACTTC	CASSPTGFAGEQYF
TRBJ1-1	.	.	TRBV5-1	TGCGCCAGCAGCTCCAACAACCTGAACACTGAAGCTTTCTTT	CASSSNNLNTEAFF